These T cell receptor beta chains were read from a single sample in a study of CD8 T cells in Susac syndrome. TCRdb reprocessed the immunoSEQ multiplex PCR reads via MiXCR and lists one record per CDR3 protein. The data contain under 250,000 distinct CDR3 sequences, over 90% of them singletons. The sequencing sample was made of CD4+ T cells from PBMCs. The origin of the receptors is a human donor with Susac syndrome. The conserved cysteine and the conserved F or W are not part of the CDR3 here. Each record gives: D gene, V gene, CDR3 protein. A D gene is named only where the DNA matches it firmly.

d_call: -; v_call: TRBV12-3/TRBV12-4; cdr3_aa: ASSFGSGGGTEAF
d_call: TRBD1; v_call: TRBV6-2/TRBV6-3; cdr3_aa: ASSSQGAAAF
d_call: -; v_call: TRBV30; cdr3_aa: AWNDFPGQLSPLH
d_call: TRBD1; v_call: TRBV4-1; cdr3_aa: ASSQPGQRSPLH
d_call: -; v_call: TRBV2; cdr3_aa: ASSGGTREWPQH
d_call: TRBD2; v_call: TRBV20-1; cdr3_aa: SARLAGGIDSYEQY
d_call: -; v_call: TRBV6-6; cdr3_aa: ASSYPGANTEAF
d_call: -; v_call: TRBV30; cdr3_aa: AWSGNSDTEAF
d_call: -; v_call: TRBV30; cdr3_aa: AWSPRRGDSNQPQH
d_call: TRBD1; v_call: TRBV6-5; cdr3_aa: ASRVGQGAGEQY
d_call: -; v_call: TRBV7-2; cdr3_aa: ASSSQRQNNSPLH
d_call: -; v_call: TRBV4-2; cdr3_aa: ASSQDKSAGLNYGYT
d_call: TRBD1; v_call: TRBV5-6; cdr3_aa: ASRRTGSNQPQH
d_call: TRBD1; v_call: TRBV5-4; cdr3_aa: ASSLAVDRGTDTQY
d_call: TRBD1; v_call: TRBV2; cdr3_aa: ASREEGASIYGYT
d_call: TRBD1; v_call: TRBV19; cdr3_aa: ASSIQVAGGVHGYT
d_call: -; v_call: TRBV30; cdr3_aa: AWGEVRRGIYEQY
d_call: -; v_call: TRBV27; cdr3_aa: ASSIRASSSPLH
d_call: TRBD1; v_call: TRBV5-1; cdr3_aa: ASSMGQGRNTGELF
d_call: TRBD1; v_call: TRBV11-3; cdr3_aa: ASSLQGGQDSYEQY
d_call: TRBD1; v_call: TRBV2; cdr3_aa: ASSEETGGPYEQY
d_call: TRBD1; v_call: TRBV13; cdr3_aa: ASSPQWDRGKLESYNEQF